Below, one T cell receptor (beta chain) is given with its context. One end of the junction varies from germline; a read error may be responsible. The sample originates from a study of blood T cell repertoires in COVID-19. Study in general: Sites in the United States, Italy and Spain provided acute and convalescent COVID-19 samples. PBMCs, B-cell-depleted T cells, or T cells provided the cDNA or gDNA that made up the material.

As handled by the study authors: Estimates of nucleated cell counts were drawn from the amplification of reference gene primers. Some clones are missing from TCRdb's copy, which holds only in-frame ones; the method was immunoSEQ multiplex PCR. From that table come the V and J calls and clone size; the DNA was used to work out D and trimming. The table records about 75,000 clones, more than 70% of them present only once. CDR1 MNHNS and CDR2 SASEGT come from the germline V gene. The CDR3 is 13 residues long. The origin of this receptor is a human donor in a cohort sampled during active COVID-19. What was sequenced was peripheral blood. The chain uses TRBV6-1 and TRBJ1-2, with a possible D match to TRBD1 (6 bases). This CDR3 reads CASTEGQLLGYTF. Written as DNA, the CDR3 is TGTGCCAGCACTGAAGGACAGTTATTGGGCTACACCTTC.